This T cell receptor (beta chain) originates from a study of shared clonotypes between healthy human individuals. Trimming removed 5 bases at V and 0 bases at J, with 12 bases between. The CDR3 sequence is 15 residues long. The V gene's germline CDR1 is SGHNT and CDR2 YYREEE (reference sequence). Comment on this clone: Its antigen is still unknown.

The study's findings and limits: The study generally estimated greater richness for naive than memory subsets.

The method was immunoSEQ multiplex PCR; TCRdb's version includes in-frame clones alone and lacks a portion of them. The sample consists of roughly 2,500,000 clones, approximately 93% of them appearing once. This receptor was identified in a man between 18 and 35 years old in good health. Some clones in this sample may be carry-over from other donors' samples. V and J are TRBV5-4 and TRBJ2-1; no reliable D call. The sample consisted of naive CD4+ T cells from PBMCs. Subset described: CD45RA+ positively selected. CDR3: CASRQNPSSYNEQFF. CDR3 nucleotide sequence: TGTGCCAGCAGGCAGAACCCGAGCTCCTACAATGAGCAGTTCTTC.